This T cell receptor (beta chain) was retrieved from a study of chemoradiotherapy in HPV16-positive cancers. Overall study results and limits: During treatment, candidate HPV-specific clones and E7-related motifs expanded in tumor. HPV-specific T cells were functionally defined from only a couple of HPV16-positive patients.

About this clone: The antigen remains unidentified.

The assay was immunoSEQ multiplex PCR, and TCRdb's table has in-frame clones only and misses some. The sample has some 14,000 clones; over 70% are singletons. The CDR3 sequence is 15 residues long. Germline-derived CDR1 and CDR2 are LGHNA and YSLEER. The V and J ends lost 0 bases and 4 bases respectively, with 10 bases between them. Over chemoradiotherapy, repertoires were sampled more than once. The chain combines TRBV4-3 with TRBJ1-3; weak D call: TRBD1 (5 bases). Sample collection occurred from a patient who underwent chemoradiotherapy. This TCR came from a human donor with HPV-associated anogenital cancer. As DNA, the CDR3 is TGCGCCAGCAGCCAAGATTTCAGGGTCGGAAACACCATATATTTT. It translates to CASSQDFRVGNTIYF.